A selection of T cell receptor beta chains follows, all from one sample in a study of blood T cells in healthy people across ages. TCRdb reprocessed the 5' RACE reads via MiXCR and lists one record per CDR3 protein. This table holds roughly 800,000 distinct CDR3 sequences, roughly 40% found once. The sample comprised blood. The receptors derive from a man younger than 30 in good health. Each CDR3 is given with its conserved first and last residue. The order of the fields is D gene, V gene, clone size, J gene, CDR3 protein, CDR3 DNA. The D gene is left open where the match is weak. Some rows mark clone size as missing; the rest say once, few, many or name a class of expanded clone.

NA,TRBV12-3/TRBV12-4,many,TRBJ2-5,CASRSKDSQETQYF,TGTGCCAGCAGATCGAAGGACAGTCAAGAGACCCAGTACTTC
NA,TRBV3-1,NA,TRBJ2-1,CASSQDRHRETDEQFF,TGTGCCAGCAGCCAAGATCGTCACAGGGAGACGGATGAGCAGTTCTTC
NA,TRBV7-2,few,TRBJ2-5,CASSPPGFGRETQYF,TGTGCCAGCAGCCCGCCGGGATTCGGCCGGGAGACCCAGTACTTC
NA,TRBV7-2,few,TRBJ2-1,CASSLEGASSNEQFF,TGTGCCAGCAGCTTAGAAGGGGCTAGCTCAAATGAGCAGTTCTTC
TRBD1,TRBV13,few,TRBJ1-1,CASSPGQVSTEAFF,TGTGCCAGCAGCCCGGGACAGGTCTCCACTGAAGCTTTCTTT
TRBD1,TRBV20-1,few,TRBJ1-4,CSASPGQINEKLFF,TGCAGTGCTAGCCCGGGACAGATAAATGAAAAACTGTTTTTT
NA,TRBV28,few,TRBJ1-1,CASSSPGESTEAFF,TGTGCCAGCAGTTCCCCCGGGGAGAGCACTGAAGCTTTCTTT
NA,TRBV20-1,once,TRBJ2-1,CSPAGQTDNEQFF,TGCAGCCCGGCGGGACAGACCGACAATGAGCAGTTCTTC
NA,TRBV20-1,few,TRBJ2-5,CSASANEDTVREQYF,TGCAGTGCTAGTGCCAATGAGGACACCGTGAGAGAGCAGTACTTC
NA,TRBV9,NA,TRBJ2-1,CASSAFSWEFF,TGTGCCAGCAGCGCCTTCAGCTGGGAGTTCTTC
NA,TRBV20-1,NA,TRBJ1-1,CSATTGNTEAFF,TGCAGTGCGACTACAGGGAACACTGAAGCTTTCTTT
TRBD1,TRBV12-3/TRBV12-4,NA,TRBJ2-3,CASSNPGTGETDTQYF,TGTGCCAGCAGTAACCCCGGGACAGGGGAAACAGATACGCAGTATTTT
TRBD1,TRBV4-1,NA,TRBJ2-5,CASSQDPTGRETQYF,TGCGCCAGCAGCCAAGACCCGACAGGGCGAGAGACCCAGTACTTC
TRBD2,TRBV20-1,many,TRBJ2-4,CSAGGRALPELAKNIQYF,TGCAGTGCCGGGGGGAGAGCGTTACCCGAGCTAGCCAAAAACATTCAGTACTTC
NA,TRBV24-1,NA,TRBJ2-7,CATSDLAGNEQYF,TGTGCCACCAGTGATTTGGCCGGGAACGAGCAGTACTTC
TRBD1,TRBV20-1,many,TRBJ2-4,CSAPMANLGQGKNIQYF,TGCAGTGCTCCGATGGCTAACCTAGGACAGGGGAAAAACATTCAGTACTTC
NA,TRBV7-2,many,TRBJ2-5,CASSSSYNEQYF,TGTGCCAGCAGCTCCAGCTACAATGAGCAGTACTTC
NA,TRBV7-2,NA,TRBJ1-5,CAGSLMGDQPQHF,TGTGCCGGCAGCTTAATGGGGGATCAGCCCCAGCATTTT
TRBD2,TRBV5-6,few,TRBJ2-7,CASSELAGGEQYF,TGTGCCAGCAGTGAACTAGCGGGGGGCGAGCAGTACTTC
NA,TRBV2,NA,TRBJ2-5,CASQLGETQYF,TGTGCCAGCCAACTGGGAGAGACCCAGTACTTC
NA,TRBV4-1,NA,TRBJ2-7,CASSQVLGGTGVYEQYF,TGCGCCAGCAGCCAAGTTTTAGGGGGAACAGGAGTTTACGAGCAGTACTTC
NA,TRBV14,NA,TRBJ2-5,CASSKRELQETQYF,TGTGCCAGCAGCAAACGGGAACTTCAAGAGACCCAGTACTTC
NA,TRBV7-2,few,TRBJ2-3,CASSFSRGITDTQYF,TGTGCCAGCAGCTTTAGCCGGGGGATCACAGATACGCAGTATTTT
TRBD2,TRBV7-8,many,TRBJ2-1,CASSLARLAGNNEQFF,TGTGCCAGCAGCTTAGCAAGACTAGCGGGGAACAATGAGCAGTTCTTC
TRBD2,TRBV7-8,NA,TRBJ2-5,CASSPTSGGAQETQYF,TGTGCCAGCAGCCCCACTAGCGGGGGAGCCCAAGAGACCCAGTACTTC
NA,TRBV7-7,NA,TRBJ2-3,CASSLFGIADTQYF,TGTGCTAGCAGCTTATTTGGGATCGCAGATACGCAGTATTTT
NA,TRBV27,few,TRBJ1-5,CASRWLTNKLLNQPQHF,TGTGCCAGCAGATGGCTAACCAATAAACTGCTAAATCAGCCCCAGCATTTT
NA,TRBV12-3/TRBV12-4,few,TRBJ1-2,CASSPQGFKNGYTF,TGTGCCAGCAGTCCTCAGGGTTTTAAGAATGGCTACACCTTC
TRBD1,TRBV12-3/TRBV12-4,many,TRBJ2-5,CASSDPGQGEETQYF,TGTGCCAGCAGTGACCCGGGACAGGGGGAAGAGACCCAGTACTTC
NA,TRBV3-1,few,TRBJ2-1,CASSQVLNYDVSYNEQFF,TGTGCCAGCAGCCAAGTCCTAAACTACGATGTCTCCTACAATGAGCAGTTCTTC
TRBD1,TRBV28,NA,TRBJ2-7,CASSSGQGTYNEQYF,TGTGCCAGCAGTTCGGGACAGGGCACCTACAATGAGCAGTACTTC
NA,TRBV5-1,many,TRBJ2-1,CASSLDRLFYNEQFF,TGCGCCAGCAGCTTGGATCGACTCTTCTACAATGAGCAGTTCTTC
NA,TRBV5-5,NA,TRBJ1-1,CASSLFQGDTEAFF,TGTGCCAGCAGCTTGTTCCAGGGTGACACTGAAGCTTTCTTT
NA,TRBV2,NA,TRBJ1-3,CASSEEAGTNTIYF,TGTGCCAGCAGTGAAGAGGCAGGGACAAACACCATATATTTT
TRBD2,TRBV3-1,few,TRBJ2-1,CASSPLAGTLGEQFF,TGTGCCAGCAGCCCGCTAGCGGGGACTCTGGGTGAGCAGTTCTTC
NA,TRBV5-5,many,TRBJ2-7,CASSLDGPIYEQYF,TGTGCCAGCAGCTTGGATGGACCGATCTACGAGCAGTACTTC
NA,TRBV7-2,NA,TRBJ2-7,CASSLRHASYEQYF,TGTGCCAGCAGCTTACGACATGCCTCCTACGAGCAGTACTTC
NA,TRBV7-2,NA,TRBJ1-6,CASSPSTGFYNSPLHF,TGTGCCAGCAGCCCGAGCACAGGATTCTATAATTCACCCCTCCACTTT
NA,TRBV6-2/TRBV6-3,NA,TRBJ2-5,CASSYLSSGLSEQYF,TGTGCCAGCAGTTACCTATCAAGTGGGTTGAGTGAGCAGTACTTC